The 25 T cell receptor beta chains given below trace back to one sample, sequenced in a study of T cells after yellow fever vaccination. MiXCR, applied by TCRdb to the 5' RACE reads, yields one record per CDR3 protein. The profile shows 150,000 to 200,000 distinct CDR3 sequences, approximately 6.2% of them singletons. Specimen: CD4+ T cells sorted from PBMCs, collected on the day of the first yellow fever vaccination. The receptors derive from a man aged 18 to 30 who received the YFV17D yellow fever vaccine.

This clonotype was counted a few times. This sequence joins TRBV7-2 and TRBJ1-1; D is perhaps TRBD1 (5 bases). In germline, CDR1 is SGHTA, CDR2 FQGNSA. V lost 3 bases and J lost 1, with 18 bases in between. The CDR3 sequence is 17 residues long. CDR3 coding DNA: TGTGCCAGCAGCTTGTGGGACCTGGGGGTTAGGAACACTGAAGCTTTCTTT. Its protein product is CASSLWDLGVRNTEAFF.

The V and J genes are TRBV7-2 and TRBJ1-2; a possible D gene is TRBD1 (5 bases). Trimming stripped 0 bases from V and 8 bases from J, with 10 bases between. CDR3 length: 13 residues. Germline-derived CDR1 and CDR2 are SGHTA and FQGNSA. The CDR3 protein is CASSLAGVEGYTF. DNA of the CDR3: TGTGCCAGCAGCTTAGCAGGGGTCGAGGGCTACACCTTC.

This clonotype was picked up a small number of times. The V call is TRBV7-9, the J call TRBJ2-1, with TRBD2 as a possible D gene (7 bases). Germline lookup yields CDR1 SEHNR and CDR2 FQNEAQ (reference sequence). This CDR3 is built from 17 residues. V gave up 6 bases and J gave up 0 bases, with 18 bases separating them. The CDR3 DNA sequence: TGTGCCAGCAGTCCGATGGGGGGGCTCAGCTCCTACAATGAGCAGTTCTTC. It yields the protein CASSPMGGLSSYNEQFF.

The chain joins TRBV28 to TRBJ2-2, with unresolved D. CDR1 is MDHEN, CDR2 SYDVKM, per germline. The CDR3 runs to 16 residues. V lost 3 bases and J lost 5, with 16 bases in between. The CDR3 here is CASSFLGSGTTGELFF. In DNA, the CDR3 is TGTGCCAGCAGTTTTTTGGGTTCGGGTACAACCGGGGAGCTGTTTTTT.

This clonotype was seen ten or more times. V gene TRBV12-3 or TRBV12-4 combines with J gene TRBJ2-1; unclear D gene. V was clipped by 5 bases and J by 5 bases, with 13 bases between them. The CDR3 loop spans 14 amino acids. The CDR3: CASSPRTGNNEQFF. The CDR3 DNA follows: TGTGCCAGCAGTCCCCGGACCGGTAACAATGAGCAGTTCTTC.

This clonotype was detected ten times or more. The genes are TRBV29-1 and TRBJ2-5; no reliable D call. The CDR3 loop spans 15 amino acids. The germline V gene has CDR1 SQVTM and CDR2 ANQGSEA. Deletions cut 3 bases from V and 0 bases from J, with 14 bases between. CDR3 sequence: CSVDRRLANQETQYF. The DNA for the CDR3 is TGCAGCGTTGATCGCCGGTTGGCAAACCAAGAGACCCAGTACTTC.

This clonotype was counted only a few times. The V and J genes are TRBV7-2 and TRBJ2-5; TRBD1 aligns across 10 bases. The CDR3 consists of 15 residues. Unmatched junction bases numbered 6, after V lost 4 bases and J lost 4 bases. CDR1 and CDR2 from the germline V gene are SGHTA and FQGNSA. Here the CDR3 DNA reads TGTGCCAGCAGCTACCGGGACAGGGGTGGAGAGACCCAGTACTTC. It specifies CASSYRDRGGETQYF.

This clonotype was recorded at least ten times. V and J are TRBV15 and TRBJ2-3; 9 bases align to TRBD2. Per germline, CDR1 LNHNV and CDR2 YYDKDF (reference sequence). The CDR3 extends over 16 amino acids. Trimming at V came to 0 bases and at J to 3 bases, leaving 4 bases not matched to a gene. CDR3 DNA: TGTGCCACCAGCAGAGATGTGCGGGGGGGGACAGATACGCAGTATTTT. It encodes CATSRDVRGGTDTQYF.

The chain has TRBV6-2 or TRBV6-3 and TRBJ2-5; D remains ambiguous. Deletions cut 8 bases from V and 5 bases from J, with 15 bases between. The CDR3 runs 13 residues. Per the germline V gene, CDR1 is MNHEY and CDR2 is SVGEGT. The CDR3 is CASSLVSWETQYF. In DNA, the CDR3 is TGTGCCAGCTCATTGGTCTCCTGGGAGACCCAGTACTTC.

This clonotype was seen only a few times. The rearrangement joins TRBV7-8 to TRBJ1-4; the D gene is possibly TRBD1 (6 bases). V dropped 4 bases and J dropped 7 bases, with 13 bases sitting between them. The CDR3 totals 14 residues. CDR1 is SGHVS and CDR2 is FQNEAQ in the germline V gene. This CDR3 reads CASSSQGVGEKLFF. The CDR3 DNA reads TGTGCCAGCAGCTCACAGGGTGTTGGTGAAAAACTGTTTTTT.

This clonotype came up a few times. V is TRBV28 and J is TRBJ1-4; tentatively, D is TRBD1 (5 bases). CDR1 is MDHEN and CDR2 is SYDVKM in the germline V gene. This CDR3 region has 17 residues. Trimming pared 1 base from V and 5 bases from J, leaving 17 bases between. CDR3 residues: CASSLYGQGIMNEKLFF. In DNA, the CDR3 is TGTGCCAGCAGTTTATATGGGCAGGGCATTATGAATGAAAAACTGTTTTTT.

The table lists this clonotype with many counts. The chain joins TRBV10-3 to TRBJ2-5, with no clear D. The CDR3 runs 13 residues. CDR1 and CDR2 from the germline V gene are ENHRY and SYGVKD. V was clipped by 7 bases and J by 5 bases, with 14 bases between them. The DNA of the CDR3 is TGTGCCATCAACACTGGGCAGGAGGAGACCCAGTACTTC. This codes for CAINTGQEETQYF.

This clonotype was seen a handful of times. V usage is TRBV21-1 and J usage is TRBJ1-5; the table assigns TRBD1, which was not confirmed against the DNA. TRBV21-1 is classified as a pseudogene. This CDR3 has 15 residues. For the CDR3, the DNA is TGTGCCAGCAGGCGTCCCGTCCTCGGCAATCAGCCCCAGCATTTT. This encodes CASRRPVLGNQPQHF.

Only a few counts were recorded for this clonotype. The gene calls are TRBV20-1 and TRBJ1-1; TRBD1 matches 8 bases. The CDR3 spans 14 residues. The junction had 5 bases not matched to a gene; V was cut back by 1 base and J by 4 bases. Germline assignment: CDR1 DFQATT and CDR2 SNEGSKA (reference sequence). CDR3 residues: CSARVDRDRTEAFF. The CDR3 DNA sequence: TGCAGTGCTAGAGTGGACAGGGATCGCACTGAAGCTTTCTTT.

In its sample, this clonotype was seen many times. This sequence joins TRBV7-8 and TRBJ2-2; no definite D call. In germline, CDR1 is SGHVS, CDR2 FQNEAQ. This CDR3 is 15 amino acids long. V was shortened by 4 bases and J by 1 base, with 10 bases between the two germline ends. CDR3: CASSSYNMNTGELFF. CDR3 DNA: TGTGCCAGCAGCTCCTACAACATGAACACCGGGGAGCTGTTTTTT. Full variable domain (outside the CDR3, taken from reference TRBV7-8 and TRBJ2-2): GAGVSQSPRYKVAKRGQDVALRCDPISGHVSLFWYQQALGQGPEFLTYFQNEAQLDKSGLPSDRFFAERPEGSVSTLKIQRTQQEDSAVYLCASSSYNMNTGELFFGEGSRLTVL.

This chain connects TRBV7-8 to TRBJ1-2, with D unresolved. The CDR3 is 12 residues long. V dropped 5 bases and J dropped 8 bases, with 12 bases sitting between them. Germline assignment: CDR1 SGHVS and CDR2 FQNEAQ. In nucleotides, the CDR3 is TGTGCCAGCAGCCCTGACATGGGAGGCTACACCTTC. Translating it yields CASSPDMGGYTF. Using reference TRBV7-8 and TRBJ1-2 for the parts outside the CDR3, the full variable domain is GAGVSQSPRYKVAKRGQDVALRCDPISGHVSLFWYQQALGQGPEFLTYFQNEAQLDKSGLPSDRFFAERPEGSVSTLKIQRTQQEDSAVYLCASSPDMGGYTFGSGTRLTVV.

This chain connects TRBV9 to TRBJ1-2; tentatively, D is TRBD1 (5 bases). The CDR3 runs 15 residues. V lost 5 bases, J lost 2 bases, and 16 bases lay in between. Germline V CDR1 and CDR2: SGDLS, YYNGEE. The CDR3 nucleotides are TGTGCCAGCAGTGCGGATGCGAGGGGCAACTATGGCTACACCTTC. Protein: CASSADARGNYGYTF.

Notes on this clonotype: An end of the junction differs from the germline gene, which may be a read error. The rearrangement uses TRBV12-3 or TRBV12-4 and TRBJ1-1; 10 nucleotides line up with TRBD1. The CDR3 covers 14 residues. Written as DNA, the CDR3 is TGTGCCCGCAGTTTCGGGACAGGGGTTTCTGAAGCTTTCTTT. This codes for CARSFGTGVSEAFF.

The chain is built from TRBV5-4 and TRBJ2-1, with D possibly matching TRBD2 (5 bases). This CDR3 is built from 15 residues. Germline CDR1 SGHNT, CDR2 YYREEE (reference sequence). Trimming pared 4 bases from V and 7 bases from J, leaving 18 bases between. The DNA of the CDR3 is TGTGCCAGCAGCCTGGGCGGGCCCGGATTGAATGAGCAGTTCTTC. This encodes CASSLGGPGLNEQFF. Full variable domain (remainder filled in from reference TRBV5-4 and TRBJ2-1): ETGVTQSPTHLIKTRGQQVTLRCSSQSGHNTVSWYQQALGQGPQFIFQYYREEENGRGNFPPRFSGLQFPNYSSELNVNALELDDSALYLCASSLGGPGLNEQFFGPGTRLTVL.

This clonotype was observed many times. The genes are TRBV20-1 and TRBJ2-3; weak D call: TRBD2 (5 bases). Germline values: CDR1 DFQATT, CDR2 SNEGSKA (reference sequence). The CDR3 is 17 residues long. Trimming cost V 2 bases and J 1 base, with 19 bases left between them. The CDR3 DNA sequence: TGCAGTGCTAGAAGTCCAGGATTCAAGGGAGGCACAGATACGCAGTATTTT. This encodes CSARSPGFKGGTDTQYF.

This clonotype was picked up a small number of times. This sequence joins TRBV7-2 and TRBJ1-2; no clear D. CDR1 is SGHTA and CDR2 is FQGNSA in the germline V gene. V lost 3 bases to trimming and J lost 4 bases, with 15 bases between them. The length of the CDR3 is 15 residues. CDR3 residues: CASSFGWEGLYGYTF. In nucleotides, the CDR3 is TGTGCCAGCAGCTTTGGGTGGGAAGGGCTCTATGGCTACACCTTC.

The chain employs TRBV29-1 and TRBJ2-3, with 8 bases fitting TRBD2. The V and J ends lost 7 bases and 3 bases, in that order; junction bases with no gene match: 6. Germline CDR1 SQVTM, CDR2 ANQGSEA. The length of the CDR3 is 13 residues. CDR3 nucleotides: TGCAGCGCCGACCGCGGGGGGACAGATACGCAGTATTTT. Translated: CSADRGGTDTQYF.

This clonotype has a count of ten or more. The genes are TRBV28 and TRBJ2-7, with a weak D call TRBD1 (5 bases). In germline, CDR1 is MDHEN, CDR2 SYDVKM. This CDR3 is 15 amino acids long. V dropped 7 bases and J dropped 2 bases, with 18 bases sitting between them. CDR3 residues: CASTTASAGTYEQYV. CDR3 DNA sequence: TGTGCCAGCACTACCGCGAGTGCAGGGACCTACGAGCAGTACGTC.

The chain recombines TRBV5-1 with TRBJ1-6, with D perhaps TRBD1 (6 bases). Trimming pared 0 bases from V and 3 bases from J, leaving 13 bases between. From germline, CDR1 is SGHRS and CDR2 YFSETQ. The CDR3 is 17 residues long. The CDR3 loop reads CASSLAQRGDYNSPLHF. The CDR3 DNA reads TGCGCCAGCAGCTTGGCGCAGAGGGGGGACTATAATTCACCCCTCCACTTT.

This clonotype was counted a few times. The chain carries TRBV25-1 and TRBJ2-1, with 11 bases that match TRBD1. CDR1 is MGHDK, CDR2 SYGVNS, per germline. V lost 4 bases and J lost 3; bases outside the gene matches: 5. The CDR3 totals 16 residues. CDR3 in amino acids: CASSASGQGVYNEQFF. CDR3 coding DNA: TGTGCCAGCAGTGCATCGGGACAGGGGGTCTACAATGAGCAGTTCTTC.